This section outlines one T cell receptor (beta chain) sequence together with its context. Its matching antigen is unknown. These data originate in a study of OX40 agonist ivuxolimab in advanced cancers. For the study at large: It was permissible to have had prior anti-PD-1, anti-PD-L1 or anti-CTLA-4 therapy, and more than 30% had some.

Per germline, CDR1 SGHVS and CDR2 FQNEAQ. V trimming: 5 bases; J trimming: 3 bases; junction bases outside the gene matches: 7. The CDR3 has 14 amino acids. Assay: immunoSEQ multiplex PCR; the TCRdb copy retains only in-frame clones and omits some. Among 75,000 to 80,000 clones listed, around four fifths were seen once. Study observations and caveats: Dose levels from 0.1 to 3.0 mg/kg saw CD4+ and CD8+ blood T cells expand clonally by week 6. Among expanded peripheral T cells, antigen specificity went undetermined. The mean number of expanded clones was higher in CD8+ T cells than in CD4+.

The rearrangement uses TRBV7-8 and TRBJ2-7; TRBD1 matches at 7 bases. The receptor was isolated from an adult with an advanced solid tumor such as melanoma, head and neck, liver or kidney cancer. The material sequenced was CD4+ or CD8+ T cells sorted from blood, taken in a trial of the OX40 agonist ivuxolimab. The CDR3 sequence: CASSPGTERYEQYF. The CDR3, as DNA: TGTGCCAGCAGCCCCGGGACAGAACGCTACGAGCAGTACTTC.